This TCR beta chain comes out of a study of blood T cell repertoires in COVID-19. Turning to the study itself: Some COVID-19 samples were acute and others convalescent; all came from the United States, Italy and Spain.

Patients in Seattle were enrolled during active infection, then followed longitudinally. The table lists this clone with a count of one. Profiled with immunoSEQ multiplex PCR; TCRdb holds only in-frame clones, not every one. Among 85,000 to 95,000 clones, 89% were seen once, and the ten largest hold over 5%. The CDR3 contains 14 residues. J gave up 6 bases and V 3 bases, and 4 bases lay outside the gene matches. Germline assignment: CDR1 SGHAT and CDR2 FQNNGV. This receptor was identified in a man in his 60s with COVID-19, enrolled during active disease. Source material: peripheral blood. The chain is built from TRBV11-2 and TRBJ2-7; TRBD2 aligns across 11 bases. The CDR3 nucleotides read TGTGCCAGCAGCTTTAGCGGGAGGGATTCCGAGCAGTACTTC. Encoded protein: CASSFSGRDSEQYF.